These 10 T cell receptor beta chains were all obtained from the same sample, sequenced in a study of T cell changes during pregnancy in multiple sclerosis. TCRdb's copy holds only in-frame clones and misses some; the assay was immunoSEQ multiplex PCR. The repertoire includes 60,000 or so clones, around 89% of them detected once, and roughly 0.89% sits in the top ten. This specimen was peripheral blood, taken in the first trimester of pregnancy. The origin of the receptors is a female donor in good health, enrolled as a control in a pregnancy study.

V and J are TRBV6-5 and TRBJ1-5; TRBD1 aligns across 7 bases. Trimming took 6 bases from V and 6 from J; bases not matched to a gene: 5. This CDR3 has 13 amino acids. Germline V gene data show CDR1 as MNHEY and CDR2 as SVGAGI. The chain's CDR3 is CASRAGGGQPQHF. The DNA of the CDR3 is TGTGCCAGCAGAGCAGGGGGTGGTCAGCCCCAGCATTTT.

This chain uses TRBV19 with TRBJ2-3; 13 nucleotides match TRBD2. The length of the CDR3 is 17 residues. The junction had 7 bases not matched to a gene; V was cut back by 5 bases and J by 2 bases. Germline lookup yields CDR1 LNHDA and CDR2 SQIVND (reference sequence). CDR3 bases: TGTGCCAGTAGTCAGGGACTAGCGGGGCCGATCACAGATACGCAGTATTTT. It is translated as CASSQGLAGPITDTQYF.

J is TRBJ2-3 and V is TRBV4-3, with D maybe TRBD1 (5 bases). The germline V and J ends were trimmed by 3 bases and 4 bases, with 8 bases remaining between them. The germline V gene encodes CDR1 LGHNA and CDR2 YSLEER. The CDR3 length is 13 residues. CDR3: CASSQVGADTQYF. In nucleotides, the CDR3 is TGCGCCAGCAGCCAGGTAGGGGCAGATACGCAGTATTTT.

The rearrangement links TRBV5-4 to TRBJ2-5, with 9 bases that match TRBD2. V was clipped by 0 bases and J by 5 bases; unmatched bases: 14. This CDR3 is built from 18 residues. Germline-derived CDR1 and CDR2 are SGHNT and YYREEE (reference sequence). The CDR3 reads CASSLAVTAGGQEETQYF. The DNA for the CDR3 is TGTGCCAGCAGCTTGGCCGTAACAGCGGGGGGACAAGAGGAGACCCAGTACTTC.

CDR3 nucleotide sequence: TGTGCCAGCAGCGTAGGACAGGTCTATGGCTACACCTTC. It codes for CASSVGQVYGYTF. The chain couples TRBV9 to TRBJ1-2, with D maybe TRBD1 (6 bases). The CDR3 is 13 residues long. The V gene's germline CDR1 is SGDLS and CDR2 YYNGEE. Trimming shortened V by 0 bases and J by 4 bases, and 7 bases separated the two germline ends.

The chain joins TRBV5-6 to TRBJ1-1; TRBD1 is a possible D gene (5 bases). Per germline, CDR1 SGHDT and CDR2 YYEEEE. Trimming removed 4 bases from V and 1 base from J, with 11 bases in between. This CDR3 has 14 residues. The CDR3 region has the DNA TGTGCCAGCAGCACGACAGAGTCGAACACTGAAGCTTTCTTT. It codes for CASSTTESNTEAFF.

The gene calls are TRBV14 and TRBJ1-1; D possibly corresponds to TRBD1 (6 bases). V gave up 5 bases and J gave up 11 bases, with 15 bases separating them. Germline assignment: CDR1 SGHDN and CDR2 FVKESK. CDR3 length: 12 amino acids. Written as DNA, the CDR3 is TGTGCCAGCAGCGAATCACAGGGTAAGGCTTTCTTT. It encodes CASSESQGKAFF.

This clone was seen once. The chain joins TRBV19 to TRBJ2-1; D not certain. Between the trimmed V and J ends, which lost 0 bases and 7 bases, there was a span of 19 bases. Germline V gene sequence: CDR1 LNHDA, CDR2 SQIVND (reference sequence). CDR3 length: 17 amino acids. CDR3 sequence (DNA): TGTGCCAGTAGTATAGATCTTGAGGCCTCCATAAAGAATGAGCAGTTCTTC. Its protein is CASSIDLEASIKNEQFF. Using reference TRBV19 and TRBJ2-1 for the parts outside the CDR3, the full variable domain is DGGITQSPKYLFRKEGQNVTLSCEQNLNHDAMYWYRQDPGQGLRLIYYSQIVNDFQKGDIAEGYSVSREKKESFPLTVTSAQKNPTAFYLCASSIDLEASIKNEQFFGPGTRLTVL.

The chain combines TRBV10-3 with TRBJ2-1; D might be TRBD2 (7 bases). Trimming removed 4 bases at V and 5 bases at J, with 15 bases between. Germline CDR1 is ENHRY and CDR2 is SYGVKD. The CDR3 has 15 residues. CDR3 sequence (DNA): TGTGCCATCAGTGTAGGGGGGGGAGCGAACAATGAGCAGTTCTTC. This encodes CAISVGGGANNEQFF.

The chain joins TRBV5-1 to TRBJ2-1; D uncertain. CDR3 length: 13 residues. V was trimmed by 0 bases and J by 9 bases, leaving 10 bases between them. CDR1 and CDR2 from the germline V gene are SGHRS and YFSETQ. The DNA for the CDR3 is TGCGCCAGCAGCTTGGTTGCTAACGGTGAGCAGTTCTTC. It encodes CASSLVANGEQFF.